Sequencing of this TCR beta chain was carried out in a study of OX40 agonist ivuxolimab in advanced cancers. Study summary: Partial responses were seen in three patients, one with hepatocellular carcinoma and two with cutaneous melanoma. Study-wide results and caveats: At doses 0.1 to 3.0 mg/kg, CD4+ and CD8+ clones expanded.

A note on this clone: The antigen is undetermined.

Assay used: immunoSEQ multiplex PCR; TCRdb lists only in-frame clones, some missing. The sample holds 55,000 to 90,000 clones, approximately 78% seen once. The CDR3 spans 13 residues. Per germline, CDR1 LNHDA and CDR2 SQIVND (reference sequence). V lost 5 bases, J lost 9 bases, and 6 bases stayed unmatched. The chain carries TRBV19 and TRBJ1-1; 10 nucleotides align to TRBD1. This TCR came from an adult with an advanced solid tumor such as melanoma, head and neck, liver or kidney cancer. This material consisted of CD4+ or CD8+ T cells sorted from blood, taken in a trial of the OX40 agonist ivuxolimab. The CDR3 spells CASSPLDRGQAFF. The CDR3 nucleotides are TGTGCCAGTAGTCCGTTAGACAGGGGGCAAGCTTTCTTT.